Presented here are 8 T cell receptor beta chains from one specimen sequenced in a study of blood T cell repertoires in COVID-19. Sequencing was performed with immunoSEQ multiplex PCR; in TCRdb, only in-frame clones are kept and a portion is missing. The sample lists approximately 210,000 clones, about nine tenths occurring once. Sequenced: peripheral blood. Source of these receptors: a man in his forties or fifties with COVID-19, enrolled during active disease.

The chain couples TRBV7-9 to TRBJ2-1; D possibly corresponds to TRBD2 (6 bases). V lost 3 bases and J 10 bases, leaving 13 bases between the germline ends. Germline CDR1 SEHNR, CDR2 FQNEAQ (reference sequence). The CDR3 consists of 13 residues. The CDR3, as DNA: TGTGCCAGCAGCTTTAGACTAGTAGGCGAGCAGTTCTTC. It encodes CASSFRLVGEQFF.

Written as DNA, the CDR3 is TGTGCCATCAGTGAGTCGAGGGGACAGGGGACACCCCTCCACTTT. It is translated as CAISESRGQGTPLHF. This sequence joins TRBV10-3 and TRBJ1-6, with TRBD1 identical over 10 bases. This CDR3 contains 15 residues. The V segment lost 0 bases and the J segment 11 bases; nucleotides outside the gene matches: 4. CDR1 is ENHRY and CDR2 is SYGVKD in the germline V gene.

The V and J genes are TRBV10-3 and TRBJ2-5, with TRBD2 matching over 9 bases. The CDR3 spans 14 residues. CDR1 ENHRY and CDR2 SYGVKD come from the germline V gene. V lost 5 bases to trimming and J lost 3 bases; unmatched junction nucleotides: 4. The CDR3 DNA sequence: TGTGCCATCAGTCGAATAGCGGGGGAAGAGACCCAGTACTTC. As protein: CAISRIAGEETQYF.

In DNA, the CDR3 is TGTGCCTGGAGCTTAGCGGTTCACACCGGGGAGCTGTTTTTT. It translates to CAWSLAVHTGELFF. The J gene is TRBJ2-2, the V gene TRBV30, with a tentative D call TRBD2 (6 bases). Trimming removed 3 bases from V and 3 bases from J, with 11 bases in between. The CDR3 spans 14 residues. CDR1 GTSNPN and CDR2 SVGIG come from the germline V gene (reference sequence). The whole variable domain, filled in from reference TRBV30 and TRBJ2-2, reads SQTIHQWPATLVQPVGSPLSLECTVEGTSNPNLYWYRQAAGRGLQLLFYSVGIGQISSEVPQNLSASRPQDRQFILSSKKLLLSDSGFYLCAWSLAVHTGELFFGEGSRLTVL.

DNA of the CDR3: TGCGCCAGCAGCCGATCGGGACAGGGAGACTCGAACACCGGGGAGCTGTTTTTT. It codes for CASSRSGQGDSNTGELFF. The chain uses TRBV5-1 and TRBJ2-2; 9 bases align to TRBD1. This CDR3 region has 18 residues. CDR1 is SGHRS and CDR2 is YFSETQ in the germline V gene. Losses at the gene ends were 4 bases for V and 0 bases for J; bases not matched to a gene: 10.

The chain combines TRBV5-4 with TRBJ2-7; 12 bases map to TRBD2. J lost 6 bases, V lost 0 bases, and 10 bases had no gene match. The CDR3 consists of 17 residues. Germline CDR1 reads SGHNT; CDR2 reads YYREEE (reference sequence). The CDR3 DNA reads TGTGCCAGCAGCTTGGGCCCTAGCGGGAGGGCCCATACCGAGCAGTACTTC. Translating it yields CASSLGPSGRAHTEQYF.

This sequence joins TRBV30 and TRBJ2-1; 7 nucleotides align to TRBD2. From germline, CDR1 is GTSNPN and CDR2 SVGIG (reference sequence). Trimming removed 2 bases from V and 5 bases from J; junction bases left unmatched: 6. This CDR3 comprises 14 residues. Here the CDR3 reads CAWSPKGTNNEQFF. The DNA of the CDR3 is TGTGCCTGGAGTCCCAAGGGGACTAACAATGAGCAGTTCTTC.

The V call is TRBV27, the J call TRBJ2-1; 7 positions match TRBD2. Germline V CDR1 and CDR2: MNHEY, SMNVEV (reference sequence). The CDR3 sequence is 15 residues long. The V and J ends lost 6 bases and 8 bases, in that order; junction bases with no gene match: 13. The CDR3 DNA reads TGTGCCAGCAGACCCCAGCGGGGAGGACGTCATGAGCAGTTCTTC. It specifies CASRPQRGGRHEQFF.